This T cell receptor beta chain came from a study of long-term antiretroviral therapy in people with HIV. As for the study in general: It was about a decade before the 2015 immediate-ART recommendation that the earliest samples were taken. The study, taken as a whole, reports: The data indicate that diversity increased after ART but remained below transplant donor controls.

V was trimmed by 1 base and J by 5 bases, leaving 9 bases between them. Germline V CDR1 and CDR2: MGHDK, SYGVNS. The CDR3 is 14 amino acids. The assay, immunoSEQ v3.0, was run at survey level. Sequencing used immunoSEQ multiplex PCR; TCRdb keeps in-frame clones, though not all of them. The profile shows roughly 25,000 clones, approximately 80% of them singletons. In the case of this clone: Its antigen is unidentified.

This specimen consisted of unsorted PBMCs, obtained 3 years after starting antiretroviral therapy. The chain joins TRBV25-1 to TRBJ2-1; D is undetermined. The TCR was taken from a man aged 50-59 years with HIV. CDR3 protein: CASSELAPDNEQFF. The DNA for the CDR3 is TGTGCCAGCAGTGAATTGGCCCCCGACAATGAGCAGTTCTTC.